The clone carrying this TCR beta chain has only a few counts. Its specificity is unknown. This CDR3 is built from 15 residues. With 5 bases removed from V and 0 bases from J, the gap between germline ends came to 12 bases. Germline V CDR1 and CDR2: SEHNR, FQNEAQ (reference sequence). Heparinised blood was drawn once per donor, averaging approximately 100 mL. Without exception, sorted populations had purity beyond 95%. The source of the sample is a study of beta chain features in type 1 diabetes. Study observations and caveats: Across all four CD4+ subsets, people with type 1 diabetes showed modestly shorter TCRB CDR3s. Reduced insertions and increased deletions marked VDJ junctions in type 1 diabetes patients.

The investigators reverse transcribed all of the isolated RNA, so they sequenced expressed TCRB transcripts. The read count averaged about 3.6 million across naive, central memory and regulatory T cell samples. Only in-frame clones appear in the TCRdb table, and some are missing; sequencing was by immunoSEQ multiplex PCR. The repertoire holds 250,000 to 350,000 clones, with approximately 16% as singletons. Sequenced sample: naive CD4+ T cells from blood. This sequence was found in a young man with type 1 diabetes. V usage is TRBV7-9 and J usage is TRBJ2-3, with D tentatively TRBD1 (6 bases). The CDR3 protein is CASSEHTGSTDTQYF. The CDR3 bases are TGTGCCAGCAGCGAGCACACAGGGAGCACAGATACGCAGTATTTT.